Listed below are T cell receptor beta chains from one sample, sequenced in a study of blood T cells in healthy people across ages. TCRdb reprocessed the 5' RACE reads via MiXCR and lists one record per CDR3 protein. The sample consists of approximately 1,700,000 distinct CDR3 sequences, roughly two fifths of them appearing once. The sequenced sample consisted of blood. These receptors all stem from a human donor in good health. The CDR3 runs from the conserved cysteine through the conserved F or W. D genes are given only for firm matches. Where a row states a size, it is once, few, many or the class of an expanded clone; other rows omit it.

D: -; V: TRBV4-1; J: TRBJ2-4; size: -; CDR3: CASSGGKYPGLAKNIQYF; DNA: TGCGCCAGCAGCGGGGGGAAATATCCGGGACTAGCCAAAAACATTCAGTACTTC
D: TRBD1; V: TRBV10-3; J: TRBJ2-1; size: few; CDR3: CAISPTGTGYEDEQFF; DNA: TGTGCCATCAGCCCGACCGGGACAGGTTATGAGGATGAGCAGTTCTTC
D: TRBD1; V: TRBV20-1; J: TRBJ2-7; size: many; CDR3: CSARDRRTGYKQYF; DNA: TGCAGTGCTAGAGATCGGCGGACAGGGTATAAGCAGTACTTC
D: -; V: TRBV20-1; J: TRBJ2-1; size: once; CDR3: CSARSPEHSYEQFF; DNA: TGCAGTGCTAGATCCCCAGAGCACTCCTACGAGCAGTTCTTC
D: TRBD1; V: TRBV7-2; J: TRBJ2-7; size: -; CDR3: CANSLGQGSYEQYF; DNA: TGTGCCAACAGCCTTGGACAGGGCTCCTACGAGCAGTACTTC
D: -; V: TRBV12-3/TRBV12-4; J: TRBJ2-3; size: few; CDR3: CASSLGGISSTDTQYF; DNA: TGTGCCAGCAGTTTGGGGGGAATCTCTAGCACAGATACGCAGTATTTT
D: TRBD2; V: TRBV11-1; J: TRBJ2-3; size: -; CDR3: CASSFVSGGYTDTQYF; DNA: TGTGCCAGCAGCTTCGTTAGCGGGGGATACACAGATACGCAGTATTTT
D: -; V: TRBV7-3; J: TRBJ1-2; size: -; CDR3: CASSPTVTNYGYTF; DNA: TGTGCCAGCAGCCCGACAGTTACTAACTATGGCTACACCTTC
D: TRBD1; V: TRBV5-1; J: TRBJ2-7; size: -; CDR3: CASSLGTAQQYEQYF; DNA: TGCGCCAGCAGCTTAGGGACAGCGCAACAGTACGAGCAGTACTTC
D: -; V: TRBV5-6; J: TRBJ2-3; size: many; CDR3: CASSVQGADTQYF; DNA: TGTGCCAGCAGCGTACAGGGAGCTGATACGCAGTATTTT
D: -; V: TRBV5-1; J: TRBJ2-6; size: -; CDR3: CASSFGPAGEGSGANVLTF; DNA: TGCGCCAGCAGCTTCGGTCCAGCAGGGGAGGGCTCTGGGGCCAACGTCCTGACTTTC
D: -; V: TRBV20-1; J: TRBJ1-5; size: few; CDR3: CSARDGGLNQPQHF; DNA: TGCAGTGCTAGAGATGGGGGCCTCAATCAGCCCCAGCATTTT
D: -; V: TRBV29-1; J: TRBJ2-7; size: -; CDR3: CSVDSGVSYEQYF; DNA: TGCAGCGTTGACTCCGGGGTGTCCTACGAGCAGTACTTC
D: -; V: TRBV20-1; J: TRBJ1-2; size: -; CDR3: CSASHDRPGYTF; DNA: TGCAGTGCTAGCCACGACAGACCTGGCTACACCTTC
D: -; V: TRBV4-2; J: TRBJ1-2; size: few; CDR3: CASTGTKGANYGYTF; DNA: TGTGCCAGCACCGGGACAAAAGGGGCTAACTATGGCTACACCTTC
D: TRBD1; V: TRBV7-2; J: TRBJ2-7; size: many; CDR3: CASSLVTGQTYEQYF; DNA: TGTGCCAGCAGCTTAGTGACAGGGCAAACCTACGAGCAGTACTTC
D: -; V: TRBV5-1; J: TRBJ2-5; size: -; CDR3: CASSLDRDIYQETQYF; DNA: TGCGCCAGCAGCTTGGACCGGGACATCTACCAAGAGACCCAGTACTTC
D: TRBD2; V: TRBV5-1; J: TRBJ2-2; size: -; CDR3: CASSGTSGVAGELFF; DNA: TGCGCCAGCAGCGGGACTAGCGGGGTCGCCGGGGAGCTGTTTTTT
D: TRBD1; V: TRBV5-1; J: TRBJ2-5; size: -; CDR3: CVSSLAGTEETQYF; DNA: TGCGTCAGCAGCTTGGCCGGGACAGAAGAGACCCAGTACTTC
D: -; V: TRBV5-1; J: TRBJ1-2; size: -; CDR3: CASSLNYRDIRGYTF; DNA: TGCGCCAGCAGCCTAAACTACCGGGACATCAGAGGCTACACCTTC
D: TRBD2; V: TRBV29-1; J: TRBJ2-1; size: -; CDR3: CSARGGGAGEQFF; DNA: TGCAGCGCCCGAGGCGGGGGGGCCGGCGAGCAGTTCTTC
D: -; V: TRBV12-3/TRBV12-4; J: TRBJ1-2; size: -; CDR3: CASRSDSYYGYTF; DNA: TGTGCCAGCCGGTCGGACAGCTACTATGGCTACACCTTC
D: -; V: TRBV12-3/TRBV12-4; J: TRBJ2-3; size: -; CDR3: CASRFGDPTSILDTQYF; DNA: TGTGCCAGCAGATTTGGCGACCCGACTAGTATATTGGATACGCAGTATTTT
D: -; V: TRBV27; J: TRBJ1-5; size: -; CDR3: CASSFNINQPQHF; DNA: TGTGCCAGCAGTTTCAACATTAATCAGCCCCAGCATTTT
D: -; V: TRBV29-1; J: TRBJ1-1; size: -; CDR3: CSATSQDLTEAFF; DNA: TGCAGCGCGACCTCACAGGACCTCACTGAAGCTTTCTTT
D: TRBD1; V: TRBV7-9; J: TRBJ2-1; size: -; CDR3: CASSSPGGIGSYNEQFF; DNA: TGTGCCAGCAGCTCTCCAGGGGGAATTGGGTCCTACAATGAGCAGTTCTTC
D: -; V: TRBV29-1; J: TRBJ2-5; size: many; CDR3: CSVQDITQETQYF; DNA: TGCAGCGTTCAGGACATAACCCAAGAGACCCAGTACTTC
D: -; V: TRBV29-1; J: TRBJ1-1; size: few; CDR3: CGSMGTEAFF; DNA: TGCGGGAGTATGGGCACTGAAGCTTTCTTT
D: -; V: TRBV4-2; J: TRBJ2-7; size: few; CDR3: CASSQDRDNSYEQYF; DNA: TGTGCCAGCAGCCAAGATCGGGACAACTCCTACGAGCAGTACTTC
D: -; V: TRBV12-3/TRBV12-4; J: TRBJ2-5; size: -; CDR3: CASRSNYDGGEQYF; DNA: TGTGCCAGCAGGTCTAACTATGATGGTGGAGAGCAGTACTTC
D: TRBD2; V: TRBV4-3; J: TRBJ2-3; size: many; CDR3: CASSQLAGDTQYF; DNA: TGCGCCAGCAGCCAATTAGCGGGGGATACGCAGTATTTT
D: TRBD1; V: TRBV7-9; J: TRBJ2-3; size: few; CDR3: CATTPDRDEGTDTQYF; DNA: TGTGCCACCACCCCAGACAGGGATGAAGGCACAGATACGCAGTATTTT
D: -; V: TRBV12-3/TRBV12-4; J: TRBJ1-1; size: few; CDR3: CASSRQTAEAFF; DNA: TGTGCCAGCAGTAGACAGACCGCTGAAGCTTTCTTT
D: -; V: TRBV29-1; J: TRBJ2-7; size: -; CDR3: CSVLSGITYEQYF; DNA: TGCAGCGTTCTGTCAGGGATTACCTACGAGCAGTACTTC
D: TRBD2; V: TRBV7-2; J: TRBJ2-1; size: -; CDR3: CASQLAGAHNEQFF; DNA: TGTGCCAGCCAACTAGCGGGGGCCCACAATGAGCAGTTCTTC
D: -; V: TRBV24-1; J: TRBJ2-2; size: -; CDR3: CATSDGPAGELFF; DNA: TGTGCCACCAGTGATGGACCTGCCGGGGAGCTGTTTTTT
D: -; V: TRBV15; J: TRBJ2-5; size: few; CDR3: CATSRDQRQAQETQYF; DNA: TGTGCCACCAGCAGAGACCAACGGCAGGCTCAAGAGACCCAGTACTTC
D: -; V: TRBV7-7; J: TRBJ2-1; size: few; CDR3: CASSQEIGGEQFF; DNA: TGTGCCAGCAGCCAGGAAATCGGGGGTGAGCAGTTCTTC
D: -; V: TRBV9; J: TRBJ1-2; size: -; CDR3: CASSQPLEGGRDGYTF; DNA: TGTGCCAGCAGCCAGCCCCTCGAGGGGGGTAGGGATGGCTACACCTTC
D: -; V: TRBV7-9; J: TRBJ1-1; size: -; CDR3: CASSPPASRSTNTEAFF; DNA: TGTGCCAGCAGTCCCCCAGCTTCAAGAAGTACGAACACTGAAGCTTTCTTT
D: TRBD2; V: TRBV29-1; J: TRBJ2-3; size: once; CDR3: CSVAGTSGGDTQYF; DNA: TGCAGCGTTGCGGGGACTAGCGGGGGAGATACGCAGTATTTT
D: -; V: TRBV7-6; J: TRBJ2-5; size: -; CDR3: CTSSLDFEETQYF; DNA: TGTACCAGCAGCCTCGACTTTGAAGAGACCCAGTACTTC
D: TRBD2; V: TRBV7-2; J: TRBJ2-1; size: -; CDR3: CASSKTSGGVTYNEQFF; DNA: TGTGCCAGCAGCAAGACTAGCGGGGGGGTAACCTACAATGAGCAGTTCTTC
D: -; V: TRBV20-1; J: TRBJ1-2; size: few; CDR3: CSARGRGRDGYTF; DNA: TGCAGTGCTAGGGGCAGGGGCCGTGATGGCTACACCTTC
D: TRBD2; V: TRBV4-1; J: TRBJ2-7; size: few; CDR3: CASSRGLAGGFERYF; DNA: TGCGCCAGCAGCCGGGGACTAGCGGGGGGATTCGAGCGGTACTTC